The 15 T cell receptor beta chains in this list originate from one sample, sequenced in a study of shared clonotypes between healthy human individuals. The naive CD8 fraction comprised CD45RO-negative cells positively selected for CCR7 and excluded terminally differentiated effector memory CD45RA+ cells. TCRdb's table, derived via immunoSEQ multiplex PCR, lists solely in-frame clones and lacks some. The table has some 740,000 clones, about 92% seen once. The sample was naive CD8+ T cells sorted from blood. These receptors were taken from a man aged 25 to 40 in good health.

The rearrangement links TRBV6-1 to TRBJ2-4; TRBD1 is a possible D gene (6 bases). V was shortened by 7 bases and J by 9 bases, with 22 bases between the two germline ends. The germline gives CDR1 MNHNS, CDR2 SASEGT. The CDR3 sequence is 15 residues long. The CDR3 is CASNIHRTAPSIQYF. DNA of the CDR3: TGTGCCAGCAACATTCACCGGACAGCCCCATCCATTCAGTACTTC.

The chain links TRBV4-3 to TRBJ2-1; 7 bases align to TRBD2. This CDR3 is 17 amino acids long. The V gene end was trimmed by 4 bases and the J gene end by 0 bases; junction bases not matched to a gene: 9. The germline CDR1 and CDR2 sequences are LGHNA and YSLEER. In nucleotides, the CDR3 is TGCGCCAGCAGCCCACAGCCCAGCGGGAACTCCTACAATGAGCAGTTCTTC. This gives the protein CASSPQPSGNSYNEQFF.

Turning to this clone: This sample includes further DNA sequences coding for the same CDR3. The chain carries TRBV15 and TRBJ2-1; D is unresolved. Trimming removed 0 bases from V and 5 bases from J, with 5 bases in between. The germline gives CDR1 LNHNV, CDR2 YYDKDF (reference sequence). This CDR3 spans 13 amino acids. CDR3 DNA sequence: TGTGCCACCAGCAGAGATCTTGACAATGAGCAGTTCTTC. It encodes CATSRDLDNEQFF.

The V and J genes are TRBV19 and TRBJ2-7; no reliable D call. The V end lost 10 bases, the J end lost 5 bases, and 18 bases lay between the germline ends. The CDR3 has 13 amino acids. Germline CDR1 is LNHDA and CDR2 is SQIVND (reference sequence). Here the CDR3 DNA reads TGTGCCACCTCGACCACCCTCATTAACGAGCAGTACTTC. It is translated as CATSTTLINEQYF.

The chain is built from TRBV7-3 and TRBJ2-5; no firm D call. This CDR3 is 13 amino acids long. The V and J ends lost 2 bases and 5 bases respectively, with 9 bases between them. CDR1 is SGHTA, CDR2 FQGTGA, per germline. The CDR3 sequence is CASSLAAWETQYF. As DNA, the CDR3 is TGTGCCAGCAGCTTAGCGGCTTGGGAGACCCAGTACTTC.

The rearrangement joins TRBV29-1 to TRBJ2-5; a possible D gene is TRBD1 (5 bases). CDR1 and CDR2 from the germline V gene are SQVTM and ANQGSEA. The V end was cut by 1 base, the J end by 1 base, with 13 bases between. The length of the CDR3 is 15 residues. The CDR3 loop reads CSVEGGRQTQETQYF. CDR3 coding DNA: TGCAGCGTTGAAGGTGGACGACAGACCCAAGAGACCCAGTACTTC.

J is TRBJ1-4 and V is TRBV6-5; the D gene is possibly TRBD1 (6 bases). This CDR3 contains 13 residues. Germline V gene sequence: CDR1 MNHEY, CDR2 SVGAGI. Trimming cost V 8 bases and J 11 bases, with 18 bases left between them. This chain's CDR3 is CASATGSRWKLFF. In DNA form, the CDR3 reads TGTGCCAGCGCCACAGGGAGTCGGTGGAAACTGTTTTTT.

This clone was seen once. The chain recombines TRBV19 with TRBJ2-1; 8 bases fit TRBD1. J gave up 6 bases and V 5 bases, and 9 bases lay outside the gene matches. Germline lookup yields CDR1 LNHDA and CDR2 SQIVND (reference sequence). The CDR3 runs to 15 residues. For the CDR3, the DNA is TGTGCCAGTAGTCCCGACAGGGGCTACTCCAATGAGCAGTTCTTC. Protein product: CASSPDRGYSNEQFF.

The CDR3 nucleotides are TGTGCCGTCAGGGGCGGAATATCGAACACAGATACGCAGTATTTT. Amino acids: CAVRGGISNTDTQYF. This rearrangement joins TRBV7-8 to TRBJ2-3; perhaps TRBD1 as D (6 bases). The CDR3 spans 15 residues. V gave up 11 bases and J gave up 2 bases, with 20 bases separating them. Germline-derived CDR1 and CDR2 are SGHVS and FQNEAQ.

The V call is TRBV27, the J call TRBJ2-2; D is undetermined. The V gene's germline CDR1 is MNHEY and CDR2 SMNVEV (reference sequence). There are 15 residues in the CDR3. Trimming pared 5 bases from V and 4 bases from J, leaving 14 bases between. The CDR3: CASSPPLGSTGELFF. The CDR3 coding sequence is TGTGCCAGCAGTCCCCCCCTGGGGTCCACCGGGGAGCTGTTTTTT.

The J gene is TRBJ2-7, the V gene TRBV27, with D possibly matching TRBD2 (6 bases). This CDR3 comprises 12 residues. Germline CDR1 is MNHEY and CDR2 is SMNVEV (reference sequence). V shed 8 bases and J shed 5 bases, with 13 bases lying between them. The CDR3 spells CASGRPVDEQYF. As DNA, the CDR3 is TGTGCCAGCGGGAGGCCGGTAGACGAGCAGTACTTC.

V is TRBV12-5 and J is TRBJ2-7; the D is unclear. Germline assignment: CDR1 LGHNT and CDR2 FRNRAP. The CDR3 totals 11 residues. The V end was cut by 3 bases, the J end by 8 bases, with 8 bases between. The CDR3 region has the DNA TGTGCTAGTGGTTTAGGGAAGCAGCAGTACTTC. Translated: CASGLGKQQYF.

J is TRBJ1-2 and V is TRBV7-9; TRBD1 matches at 9 bases. Looked up from germline, CDR1 is SEHNR and CDR2 is FQNEAQ (reference sequence). CDR3 size: 15 residues. V dropped 5 bases and J dropped 5; count of bases not matched to a gene: 9. CDR3 nucleotide sequence: TGTGCCAGCAGCCCCCAACAGGGGGCATTGTATGGCTACACCTTC. Its translation is CASSPQQGALYGYTF.

V and J are TRBV27 and TRBJ1-1; possibly TRBD1 for D (5 bases). Germline values: CDR1 MNHEY, CDR2 SMNVEV (reference sequence). This CDR3 is built from 16 residues. The ends were cut back, 5 bases at V and 3 bases at J, with 19 bases in the middle. The CDR3 region has the DNA TGTGCCAGCAGTCCTGATCCGGGACCCCGGGACACTGAAGCTTTCTTT. This encodes CASSPDPGPRDTEAFF.

V gene TRBV10-3 combines with J gene TRBJ1-4; no firm D call. The CDR3 is made up of 15 amino acids. CDR1 is ENHRY and CDR2 is SYGVKD in the germline V gene. The V and J ends lost 0 bases and 4 bases respectively, with 9 bases between them. CDR3 coding DNA: TGTGCCATCAGTGAGTCAGTGACGCTTAATGAAAAACTGTTTTTT. Its protein is CAISESVTLNEKLFF.